This T cell receptor (beta chain) was retrieved from a study of T-cell reconstitution after alpha-beta-depleted transplantation in children. After removal of 3 bases from V and 2 bases from J, the junction contained 2 bases not matched to a gene. Germline values: CDR1 LNHDA, CDR2 SQIVND (reference sequence). The CDR3 has 15 amino acids. Points from the study as a whole: After transplant, high TCRbeta diversity at day 60 in some patients arose from surviving recipient T cells and thymic progenitors. By one year post-transplant, T-cell counts and diversity largely arose from T cells that were newly produced. At around two months after transplant, the alpha-beta T cells were reportedly derived from several hundred expanded clones that came from non-depleted graft cells.

Ten or more counts support this clonotype. Its antigen is unidentified. This sample's TCRbeta library carried unique molecular identifier barcodes. TCRdb redid the calling of the PCR reads with MiXCR, one entry per CDR3 protein. The sample records about 300,000 distinct CDR3 sequences, around a tenth being singletons. The sample consisted of PBMCs, taken before TCRalphabeta/CD19-depleted stem cell transplant. The receptor comes from a boy younger than two with acute myeloid leukemia, due to receive a stem cell transplant. The chain combines TRBV19 with TRBJ2-5; 11 bases are shared with TRBD2. CDR3 amino acids: CASSIGTSGQETQYF. DNA of the CDR3: TGTGCCAGTAGTATCGGGACTAGCGGACAAGAGACCCAGTACTTC.